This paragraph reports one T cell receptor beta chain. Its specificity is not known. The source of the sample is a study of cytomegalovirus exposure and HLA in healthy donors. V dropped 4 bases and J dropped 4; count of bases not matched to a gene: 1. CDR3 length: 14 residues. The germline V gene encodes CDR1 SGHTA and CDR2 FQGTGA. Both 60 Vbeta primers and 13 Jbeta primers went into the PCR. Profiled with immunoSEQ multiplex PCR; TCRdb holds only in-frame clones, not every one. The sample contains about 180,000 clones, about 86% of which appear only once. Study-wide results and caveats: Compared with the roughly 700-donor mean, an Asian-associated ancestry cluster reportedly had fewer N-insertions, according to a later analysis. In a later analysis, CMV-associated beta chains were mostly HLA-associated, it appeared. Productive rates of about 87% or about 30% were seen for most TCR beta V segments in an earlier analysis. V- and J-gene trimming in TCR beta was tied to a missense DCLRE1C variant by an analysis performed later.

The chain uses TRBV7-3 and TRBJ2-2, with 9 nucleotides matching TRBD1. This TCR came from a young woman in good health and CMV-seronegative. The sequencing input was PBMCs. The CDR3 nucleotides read TGTGCCAGCAGCTCGACAGGGGGCACCGGGGAGCTGTTTTTT. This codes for CASSSTGGTGELFF.